This section outlines one T cell receptor (beta chain) sequence together with its context. Its target is not known. In the same sample, other DNA sequences code for this CDR3. These data belong to a study of cytomegalovirus exposure and HLA in healthy donors. Findings of the study overall: Specificity of three CMV-associated chains for CMV antigens was verified in vitro. Sequencing artifact likely explains a cluster of highly shared sequence variants. Highest at DRB1 and lowest at HLA-C, TCR association rates differed among HLA loci in a later analysis.

The PCR contained 60 Vbeta and 13 Jbeta primers. Method: immunoSEQ multiplex PCR; TCRdb's copy keeps in-frame clones and lacks some. The sample records about 200,000 clones, approximately 79% being singletons. The CDR3 runs to 14 residues. Looked up from germline, CDR1 is SEHNR and CDR2 is FQNEAQ (reference sequence). Trimming pared 1 base from V and 0 bases from J, leaving 6 bases between. The chain employs TRBV7-9 and TRBJ1-1; D is uncertain. The sample consisted of PBMCs. This sequence was found in a girl aged 2 to 10 in good health and CMV-seronegative. The CDR3 DNA is TGTGCCAGCAGCTTAGGAGGGCTGAACACTGAAGCTTTCTTT. Residues: CASSLGGLNTEAFF.